What follows is one T cell receptor (beta chain) and its context. Via MiXCR, TCRdb re-called the 5' RACE reads, giving one row per CDR3 protein. The table lists about 550,000 distinct CDR3 sequences, around 21% of them singletons. These data are taken from a study of T cells after yellow fever vaccination. The CDR3 spans 15 residues. V lost 3 bases and J 4 bases, leaving 16 bases between the germline ends. The germline gives CDR1 MNHNS, CDR2 SASEGT. Sequenced material: PBMCs, taken 15 days after the yellow fever booster vaccination. This chain uses TRBV6-1 with TRBJ2-7; D possibly corresponds to TRBD2 (5 bases). The source of this sequence is a man younger than 45 who received the YFV17D yellow fever vaccine. CDR3 nucleotides: TGTGCCAGCAGTGACATTCGGACGGGAAAGTACGAGCAGTACTTC. As protein: CASSDIRTGKYEQYF.